This is a list of T cell receptor beta chains from one sample in a study of tumor-infiltrating lymphocytes in primary liver carcinoma. TCRdb processed the multiplex PCR reads anew with MiXCR; each CDR3 protein has one entry. Of approximately 320,000 distinct CDR3 sequences listed, 58% were seen once; the top ten hold 15% to 20%. Material: peripheral blood. The receptors were sampled from a woman aged 25 to 39 with primary liver carcinoma and hepatitis B virus infection. Both conserved end residues are part of each CDR3. The D gene is left open where the match is weak. Rows give clone size only sometimes, using once, few, many, or a class for an expanded clone.

D gene	J gene	clone size	V gene	CDR3 protein	CDR3 DNA
-	TRBJ2-3	-	TRBV24-1	CATSDSGAVATDTQYF	TGTGCCACCAGTGATTCAGGGGCGGTAGCCACAGATACGCAGTATTTT
-	TRBJ2-7	-	TRBV11-2	CASSLGRIEATYEQYF	TGTGCCAGCAGCTTAGGGCGGATAGAGGCTACCTACGAGCAGTACTTC
TRBD2	TRBJ2-4	-	TRBV11-1	CTSSLSGTIQAKNIQYF	TGTACCAGCAGCTTAAGCGGGACGATTCAAGCCAAAAACATTCAGTACTTC
TRBD2	TRBJ2-1	-	TRBV6-1	CAGSEAGENLYNEQFF	TGTGCCGGCAGTGAAGCGGGGGAGAACCTCTACAATGAGCAGTTCTTC
-	TRBJ2-1	many	TRBV6-6	CASSYSTQGPHGFF	TGTGCCAGCAGTTACTCGACGCAAGGACCCCACGGGTTCTTC
-	TRBJ2-2	-	TRBV5-6	CANGRTDTGELFF	TGTGCCAACGGCCGGACCGACACCGGGGAGCTGTTTTTT
-	TRBJ2-5	-	TRBV7-9	CASSLDYSGAQYF	TGTGCCAGCAGCTTAGACTACTCCGGGGCCCAGTACTTC
-	TRBJ1-5	-	TRBV11-2	CAGSISSRQPQHF	TGTGCCGGCAGCATCTCCTCCAGGCAGCCTCAGCATTTT
-	TRBJ2-6	many	TRBV4-3	CASSQDRVWANVLTF	TGCGCCAGCAGCCAAGACCGGGTCTGGGCCAACGTCCTGACTTTC
-	TRBJ1-2	-	TRBV29-1	CNVDNRIYDGYTF	TGCAACGTTGATAACAGGATCTACGATGGCTACACCTTC
TRBD2	TRBJ2-1	-	TRBV6-1	CVSRIAGGPLSYNEQFF	TGTGTCAGCAGAATAGCGGGAGGGCCACTCTCCTACAATGAGCAGTTCTTC
TRBD2	TRBJ2-1	-	TRBV12-3/TRBV12-4	CTSSLRWASGRSSSYNEQFF	TGTACCAGCAGTTTACGGTGGGCTAGCGGGAGGTCAAGCTCCTACAATGAGCAGTTCTTC
-	TRBJ2-7	-	TRBV28	CASSLSYRGGGKEYF	TGTGCCAGCAGTTTGTCTTATCGTGGTGGGGGAAAGGAGTACTTC
-	TRBJ2-5	many	TRBV12-3/TRBV12-4	CASSLSGKQETQYF	TGTGCCAGCAGCCTCTCCGGGAAACAAGAGACCCAGTACTTC
-	TRBJ2-7	-	TRBV11-2	CASSLTEGAYEQCF	TGTGCCAGCAGCTTAACCGAAGGAGCCTACGAGCAGTGCTTC
-	TRBJ1-6	few	TRBV5-8	CASSLINTYNSPLHF	TGTGCCAGCAGCTTGATCAACACCTATAATTCACCCCTCCACTTT
-	TRBJ1-1	many	TRBV6-5	CASYEPGTTEAFF	TGTGCCAGCTACGAACCGGGTACCACTGAAGCTTTCTTT
-	TRBJ2-5	once	TRBV7-9	CASSLAGAAWEAQYF	TGTGCCAGCAGCTTAGCAGGGGCGGCTTGGGAGGCCCAGTACTTC
-	TRBJ2-1	many	TRBV11-2	CASSLDQGSYNEQFF	TGTGCCAGCAGCTTAGACCAGGGCTCCTACAATGAGCAGTTCTTC
TRBD2	TRBJ2-6	many	TRBV5-6	CASSLTSGRLAGANVLTF	TGTGCCAGCAGTTTGACTAGCGGGAGGCTAGCTGGGGCCAACGTCCTGACTTTC
-	TRBJ1-2	-	TRBV28	CASSRGSSITNYGYTF	TGTGCCAGCAGTCGAGGATCCTCCATAACTAACTATGGCTACACCTTC
-	TRBJ2-4	many	TRBV12-3/TRBV12-4	CASSTTNIQYF	TGTGCCAGCAGTACAACCAACATTCAGTACTTC
TRBD2	TRBJ2-3	-	TRBV6-2/TRBV6-3	CASSSSGFTDTQYF	TGTGCCAGCAGTTCTAGCGGATTCACAGATACGCAGTATTTT
-	TRBJ2-2	-	TRBV12-3/TRBV12-4	CASSLGWPGELFF	TGTGCCAGCAGTTTAGGGTGGCCCGGGGAGTTGTTTTTT
-	TRBJ2-1	many	TRBV5-4	CASSSPYNEQFF	TGTGCCAGCAGCTCACCTTACAATGAGCAGTTCTTC
-	TRBJ2-1	-	TRBV6-1	CASVCSAYNEQFF	TGTGCCAGCGTCTGTTCAGCCTACAACGAGCAGTTCTTC
-	TRBJ2-7	-	TRBV29-1	CSVDIGTDGTYEQYF	TGCAGCGTTGACATAGGGACGGATGGAACCTACGAGCAGTACTTC
-	TRBJ1-2	many	TRBV6-2/TRBV6-3	CASSYGDRPSNYGYTF	TGTGCCAGCAGTTACGGGGACCGCCCTTCTAACTATGGCTACACCTTC
TRBD2	TRBJ2-3	-	TRBV6-1	CASSESLRAGGEGDTQYF	TGTGCCAGCAGTGAGTCACTTCGAGCGGGAGGGGAGGGAGATACGCAGTATTTT
TRBD2	TRBJ2-5	few	TRBV4-1	CASSQVEKGLAGVVETQYF	TGCGCCAGCAGCCAAGTCGAAAAGGGACTAGCGGGAGTCGTTGAGACCCAGTACTTC
-	TRBJ2-7	few	TRBV28	CATTGIPSYEQYF	TGTGCCACTACGGGGATTCCCTCCTACGAGCAGTACTTC
TRBD1	TRBJ1-2	-	TRBV27	CASSVRGLNYGYTF	TGTGCCAGCAGTGTCAGGGGGCTTAACTATGGCTACACCTTC
-	TRBJ2-1	once	TRBV5-6	CASSSLFGNYNEQFF	TGTGCCAGCAGCTCGCTTTTCGGGAACTACAATGAGCAGTTCTTC
TRBD2	TRBJ2-1	-	TRBV6-2/TRBV6-3	CASSHLAGDDQQFF	TGTGCCAGCAGTCACCTAGCGGGAGATGATCAGCAGTTCTTC
-	TRBJ2-7	few	TRBV6-1	CASSEGRGAFYEQYF	TGTGCCAGCAGTGAAGGACGGGGGGCTTTCTACGAGCAGTACTTC
TRBD2	TRBJ2-5	many	TRBV29-1	CSVSKGGSRFETQYF	TGCAGCGTTTCAAAGGGCGGGAGTAGGTTTGAGACCCAGTACTTC
TRBD2	TRBJ2-1	-	TRBV7-8	CASSLGTSMLEQFF	TGTGCCAGCAGCTTAGGGACTAGTATGCTTGAGCAGTTCTTC